The sequence of this T cell receptor (beta chain) was determined in a study of blood T cell repertoires in COVID-19. Overall study: Some COVID-19 samples were acute and others convalescent; all came from the United States, Italy and Spain. T cells, B-cell-depleted T cells, or PBMCs supplied cDNA or gDNA.

This clone appeared once. Study processing details: Researchers report that nucleated cell counts were estimated from reference gene primer amplification. Assay: immunoSEQ multiplex PCR; the TCRdb copy retains only in-frame clones and omits some. V and J calls and clone size are as listed in that table; D and trimming were resolved from the DNA. The sample holds roughly 100,000 clones, about four fifths seen once. Germline CDR1 is KGHSH and CDR2 is LQKENI. CDR3 length: 14 amino acids. The V and J ends lost 3 bases and 8 bases, in that order; junction bases with no gene match: 6. Sample: peripheral blood. The sequence was collected from a woman aged 60-70 years with acute or convalescent COVID-19. J is TRBJ2-1 and V is TRBV18, with 8 bases that match TRBD2. DNA of the CDR3: TGTGCCAGCTCACCCAGCGGGGGCCCCGATGAGCAGTTCTTC. Protein sequence: CASSPSGGPDEQFF.